This TCR beta chain was recovered during a study of blood T cell repertoires in COVID-19. Study context: Sites in the United States, Italy and Spain provided acute and convalescent COVID-19 samples.

How the authors handled the data: How many nucleated cells were present was estimated from reference gene primer amplification. The protocol was immunoSEQ multiplex PCR, while the TCRdb copy is restricted to in-frame clones and leaves out a portion. For V, J and clone size, that table is used; D and trimming come from the DNA. The sample includes 250,000 or so clones, about four fifths of them seen just once. Germline V gives CDR1 MDHEN, CDR2 SYDVKM. V lost 5 bases and J lost 5; bases outside the gene matches: 11. There are 18 residues in the CDR3. The sequenced sample consisted of peripheral blood. The source is a man aged 50 to 59 with acute or convalescent COVID-19. The V and J genes are TRBV28 and TRBJ2-1; 14 nucleotides match TRBD2. CDR3 sequence: CASSGGLAGVRGHNEQFF. The CDR3 region has the DNA TGTGCCAGCAGTGGGGGACTAGCGGGAGTTAGGGGCCACAATGAGCAGTTCTTC. Full variable domain (rest looked up from reference TRBV28 and TRBJ2-1): DVKVTQSSRYLVKRTGEKVFLECVQDMDHENMFWYRQDPGLGLRLIYFSYDVKMKEKGDIPEGYSVSREKKERFSLILESASTNQTSMYLCASSGGLAGVRGHNEQFFGPGTRLTVL.